The 26 T cell receptor beta chains below all came from one sample that was sequenced in a study of shared clonotypes between healthy human individuals. The protocol was immunoSEQ multiplex PCR, while the TCRdb copy is restricted to in-frame clones and leaves out a portion. Of about 960,000 clones listed, about three quarters are singletons. Specimen: memory CD4+ T cells sorted from blood. Sample subset: CD45RA-negative fraction. The source of these receptors is a man between 18 and 35 years old in good health.

The chain carries TRBV6-1 and TRBJ2-3; D gene ambiguous. V was clipped by 2 bases and J by 4 bases, with 7 bases between them. The CDR3 runs 13 residues. Germline V gene data show CDR1 as MNHNS and CDR2 as SASEGT. CDR3 nucleotides: TGTGCCAGCAGTGAATGGGCCGCAGATACGCAGTATTTT. Protein product: CASSEWAADTQYF.

This sequence joins TRBV29-1 and TRBJ2-2; 11 bases match TRBD1. The CDR3 consists of 15 residues. The V segment lost 5 bases and the J segment 8 bases; nucleotides outside the gene matches: 10. Germline V CDR1 and CDR2: SQVTM, ANQGSEA. CDR3 protein: CSVLATGTGGGELFF. The CDR3 nucleotides read TGCAGCGTTCTTGCAACCGGGACAGGGGGTGGGGAGCTGTTTTTT.

This clone was counted a few times. V and J are TRBV18 and TRBJ1-2, with 8 nucleotides matching TRBD1. Trimming cost V 3 bases and J 6 bases; bases outside gene matches: 9. The CDR3 is made up of 15 amino acids. CDR1 is KGHSH and CDR2 is LQKENI in the germline V gene. The CDR3 here is CASSPQGGQGDGYTF. As DNA, the CDR3 is TGTGCCAGCTCACCTCAGGGTGGACAGGGCGATGGCTACACCTTC.

This clone showed up just a few times. V gene TRBV6-6 combines with J gene TRBJ1-1; TRBD1 agrees at 7 bases. The CDR3 contains 13 residues. CDR1 and CDR2 (germline): MNHNY, SVGAGI (reference sequence). The junction had 3 bases not matched to a gene; V was cut back by 2 bases and J by 6 bases. Written as DNA, the CDR3 is TGTGCCAGCAGTTACCGCCAGGGGGCTGAAGCTTTCTTT. Translated: CASSYRQGAEAFF.

The rearrangement uses TRBV7-3 and TRBJ2-7, with D possibly matching TRBD1 (5 bases). Germline values: CDR1 SGHTA, CDR2 FQGTGA. This CDR3 spans 12 amino acids. Trimming removed 0 bases at V and 6 bases at J, with 6 bases between. CDR3 bases: TGTGCCAGCAGCTTAACTAGGGGCGAGCAGTACTTC. Amino acids: CASSLTRGEQYF.

J is TRBJ2-1 and V is TRBV5-4; 16 bases align to TRBD2. The length of the CDR3 is 17 residues. V lost 4 bases to trimming and J lost 9 bases; unmatched junction nucleotides: 10. Germline CDR1 and CDR2: SGHNT and YYREEE (reference sequence). In nucleotides, the CDR3 is TGTGCCAGCAGCGCCGGGACTAGCGGGAGGGGAGTGGGTGAGCAGTTCTTC. This encodes CASSAGTSGRGVGEQFF.

This clone was picked up a small number of times. V usage is TRBV10-3 and J usage is TRBJ1-2; no clear D. Germline V gene lookup returns CDR1 ENHRY and CDR2 SYGVKD. This CDR3 has 12 residues. Trimming removed 11 bases at V and 6 bases at J, with 16 bases between. CDR3 amino acids: CAAQRPDNGYTF. CDR3 nucleotide sequence: TGTGCCGCGCAGCGCCCTGACAATGGCTACACCTTC.

CDR3 amino acids: CASRAPGPPYEQYF. The CDR3, as DNA: TGTGCCAGCAGAGCCCCGGGACCGCCCTACGAGCAGTACTTC. The V gene is TRBV7-2, the J gene TRBJ2-7, with D possibly being TRBD1 or TRBD2 (5 bases each). Germline V gene data show CDR1 as SGHTA and CDR2 as FQGNSA. The CDR3 loop spans 14 amino acids. The V end lost 6 bases, the J end lost 2 bases, and 14 bases lay between the germline ends.

V and J are TRBV6-5 and TRBJ1-1; 8 nucleotides match TRBD1. In germline, CDR1 is MNHEY, CDR2 SVGAGI. The junction had 16 bases not matched to a gene; V was cut back by 6 bases and J by 10 bases. The CDR3 has 15 amino acids. The CDR3 here is CASSVLFGTGLGAFF. CDR3 nucleotides: TGTGCCAGCAGCGTCTTATTCGGGACAGGTTTGGGAGCTTTCTTT.

The rearrangement joins TRBV9 to TRBJ1-4, with D unclear. V lost 3 bases and J lost 11, with 14 bases in between. This CDR3 has 13 amino acids. Germline V gene sequence: CDR1 SGDLS, CDR2 YYNGEE. The CDR3 DNA sequence: TGTGCCAGCAGCGGCGGCCCCATTCAGAAACTGTTTTTT. This gives the protein CASSGGPIQKLFF. Variable domain in full (rest from reference TRBV9 and TRBJ1-4): DSGVTQTPKHLITATGQRVTLRCSPRSGDLSVYWYQQSLDQGLQFLIQYYNGEERAKGNILERFSAQQFPDLHSELNLSSLELGDSALYFCASSGGPIQKLFFGSGTQLSVL.

The CDR3 protein is CASSLFRVSGIQYF. In DNA form, the CDR3 reads TGTGCCAGCAGCTTGTTTAGGGTATCGGGCATTCAGTACTTC. The genes are TRBV5-6 and TRBJ2-4; D is unresolved. The germline gives CDR1 SGHDT, CDR2 YYEEEE. V gave up 1 base and J gave up 9 bases, with 14 bases separating them. The CDR3 totals 14 residues. Full variable domain (outside the CDR3, taken from reference TRBV5-6 and TRBJ2-4): DAGVTQSPTHLIKTRGQQVTLRCSPKSGHDTVSWYQQALGQGPQFIFQYYEEEERQRGNFPDRFSGHQFPNYSSELNVNALLLGDSALYLCASSLFRVSGIQYFGAGTRLSVL.

As regards this clone: One junction end does not reproduce the germline sequence, and a read error may be involved. The rearrangement links TRBV30 to TRBJ1-6; no firm D call. Germline V gives CDR1 GTSNPN, CDR2 SVGIG (reference sequence). The CDR3 is made up of 13 amino acids. In DNA form, the CDR3 reads TGTGCCGGGAGGGATCCCGGGGTCGCACCCCTCCACTTT. Its translation: CAGRDPGVAPLHF.

This clone occurred many times. The CDR3 loop reads CASSSGLAGGPGDTQYF. The CDR3 DNA follows: TGTGCCAGCTCATCCGGACTAGCGGGGGGGCCAGGGGATACGCAGTATTTT. This sequence joins TRBV18 and TRBJ2-3; 15 nucleotides line up with TRBD2. The CDR3 totals 17 residues. J lost 6 bases, V lost 5 bases, and 9 bases had no gene match. From germline, CDR1 is KGHSH and CDR2 LQKENI. Combining the CDR3 with reference TRBV18 and TRBJ2-3 gives the whole variable domain NAGVMQNPRHLVRRRGQEARLRCSPMKGHSHVYWYRQLPEEGLKFMVYLQKENIIDESGMPKERFSAEFPKEGPSILRIQQVVRGDSAAYFCASSSGLAGGPGDTQYFGPGTRLTVL.

The chain uses TRBV15 and TRBJ1-1; no clear D. The V gene's germline CDR1 is LNHNV and CDR2 YYDKDF (reference sequence). The CDR3 is 17 residues long. V was clipped by 0 bases and J by 6 bases, with 20 bases between them. The CDR3 region is CATSRDPQLIRSAEAFF. The DNA for the CDR3 is TGTGCCACCAGCAGAGATCCGCAATTAATACGTTCCGCTGAAGCTTTCTTT.

The chain couples TRBV5-1 to TRBJ2-7, with 7 bases lining up with TRBD1. CDR1 is SGHRS, CDR2 YFSETQ, per germline. V lost 4 bases, J lost 2 bases, and 9 bases stayed unmatched. CDR3 length equals 15 residues. The CDR3 coding sequence is TGCGCCAGCAGCGTAAGACAGGGTAAACCCTACGAGCAGTACTTC. Translation gives CASSVRQGKPYEQYF.

The chain joins TRBV19 to TRBJ1-1, with D perhaps matching TRBD1 (6 bases). The CDR3 totals 14 residues. Looked up from germline, CDR1 is LNHDA and CDR2 is SQIVND (reference sequence). The V end was cut by 6 bases, the J end by 1 base, with 12 bases between. As DNA, the CDR3 is TGTGCCAGTAGGTCACAGGGCGGGAACACTGAAGCTTTCTTT. This translates into CASRSQGGNTEAFF.

This clone was observed once. Other DNA sequences of this sample code for an identical CDR3. This rearrangement joins TRBV5-1 to TRBJ1-1, with TRBD1 identical over 8 bases. CDR3 length: 15 residues. V lost 0 bases to trimming and J lost 4 bases; unmatched junction nucleotides: 5. In germline, CDR1 is SGHRS, CDR2 YFSETQ. CDR3 in DNA: TGCGCCAGCAGCTTGGGGCAGGGGGCAAGCACTGAAGCTTTCTTT. Translating it yields CASSLGQGASTEAFF.

This clone was picked up many times. CDR3 loop: CASSGQDSNQPQHF. The CDR3 bases are TGTGCCAGCAGCGGTCAAGATAGCAATCAGCCCCAGCATTTT. The genes are TRBV5-6 and TRBJ1-5, with D hard to call. Trimming took off 4 bases at V and 0 bases at J, with 8 bases between the two ends. The CDR3 sequence is 14 residues long. CDR1 is SGHDT and CDR2 is YYEEEE in the germline V gene.

This chain connects TRBV7-6 to TRBJ1-1; 8 nucleotides line up with TRBD1. The V and J ends lost 5 bases and 3 bases, in that order; junction bases with no gene match: 8. The CDR3 has 15 amino acids. CDR1 SGHVS and CDR2 FNYEAQ come from the germline V gene. This chain's CDR3 is CASSKGQGLDTEAFF. CDR3 sequence (DNA): TGTGCCAGCAGCAAAGGACAGGGCTTAGACACTGAAGCTTTCTTT.

The chain joins TRBV7-9 to TRBJ1-6; D remains ambiguous. Trimming removed 1 base from V and 2 bases from J, with 9 bases in between. The germline CDR1 and CDR2 sequences are SEHNR and FQNEAQ (reference sequence). The CDR3 is 16 residues long. The chain's CDR3 is CASSLVFQTYNSPLHF. DNA of the CDR3: TGTGCCAGCAGCTTAGTGTTTCAGACCTATAATTCACCCCTCCACTTT.

There are many counts of this clone. The chain carries TRBV29-1 and TRBJ2-2; unclear D gene. Germline values: CDR1 SQVTM, CDR2 ANQGSEA. This CDR3 has 14 amino acids. Trimming shortened V by 5 bases and J by 3 bases, and 13 bases separated the two germline ends. The CDR3 here is CSVRYGSYTGELFF. The CDR3 DNA is TGCAGCGTTCGGTACGGCTCCTACACCGGGGAGCTGTTTTTT.

The gene calls are TRBV19 and TRBJ1-2; no reliable D call. Trimming shortened V by 0 bases and J by 0 bases, and 8 bases separated the two germline ends. Germline CDR1 and CDR2: LNHDA and SQIVND (reference sequence). The CDR3 length is 15 residues. The CDR3 loop reads CASSIEKAANYGYTF. For the CDR3, the DNA is TGTGCCAGTAGTATAGAAAAGGCAGCTAACTATGGCTACACCTTC. Full variable domain (outside the CDR3, taken from reference TRBV19 and TRBJ1-2): DGGITQSPKYLFRKEGQNVTLSCEQNLNHDAMYWYRQDPGQGLRLIYYSQIVNDFQKGDIAEGYSVSREKKESFPLTVTSAQKNPTAFYLCASSIEKAANYGYTFGSGTRLTVV.

This chain joins TRBV6-1 and TRBJ1-5; D unresolved. The CDR3 contains 15 residues. Trimming shortened V by 5 bases and J by 0 bases, and 11 bases separated the two germline ends. CDR1 MNHNS and CDR2 SASEGT come from the germline V gene. CDR3 protein: CASSLGQDSNQPQHF. The DNA of the CDR3 is TGTGCCAGCAGTCTCGGGCAGGATAGCAATCAGCCCCAGCATTTT.

This clone showed up just a few times. The rearrangement joins TRBV10-2 to TRBJ2-5; D may correspond to TRBD1 or TRBD2 (7 bases each). This CDR3 contains 15 residues. Germline CDR1 WSHSY, CDR2 SAAADI. V was clipped by 4 bases and J by 5 bases, with 17 bases between them. CDR3 DNA sequence: TGCGCCAGCAGTGGGGGACTATTGGACAGGGAGACCCAGTACTTC. This codes for CASSGGLLDRETQYF.

The chain carries TRBV14 and TRBJ2-5; 7 positions agree with TRBD2. Losses at the gene ends were 1 base for V and 7 bases for J; bases not matched to a gene: 12. Germline lookup yields CDR1 SGHDN and CDR2 FVKESK. The CDR3 loop spans 16 amino acids. CDR3 in DNA: TGTGCCAGCAGCCAAGCTGTGACGGGAGGAAAGAGGACCCAGTACTTC. Translated: CASSQAVTGGKRTQYF.

With respect to this clone: Different DNA sequences within this sample yield the same CDR3. V usage is TRBV7-3 and J usage is TRBJ2-1, with D possibly matching TRBD2 (6 bases). V was shortened by 4 bases and J by 9 bases, with 10 bases between the two germline ends. The CDR3 has 12 residues. Germline V CDR1 and CDR2: SGHTA, FQGTGA. The CDR3 nucleotides are TGTGCCAGCAGCTCCGGAGGGAGTGAGCAGTTCTTC. It encodes CASSSGGSEQFF.